In this sample, the clone carrying this T cell receptor beta chain turned up once. The sample originates from a study of CD8+ T cells in alopecia areata. Germline V gives CDR1 SSHAT, CDR2 FNYEAQ (reference sequence). The germline V and J ends were trimmed by 5 bases and 6 bases, with 6 bases remaining between them. This CDR3 has 11 amino acids. Investigators isolated RNA and reverse transcribed it into cDNA to act as the sequencing template. Libraries were prepared by immunoSEQ multiplex PCR; TCRdb keeps only in-frame clonotypes and omits some of them. The repertoire holds hundreds of thousands of clones, with about three fifths as singletons.

V and J are TRBV7-7 and TRBJ2-3; D gene uncertain. This receptor was taken from a human donor with alopecia areata. The sequencing used CD4+ T cells sorted from blood, collected at week 0. The CDR3 region is CASSDGDTQYF. CDR3 DNA: TGTGCCAGCAGCGACGGCGATACGCAGTATTTT. Full variable domain (outside the CDR3, taken from reference TRBV7-7 and TRBJ2-3): GAGVSQSPRYKVTKRGQDVTLRCDPISSHATLYWYQQALGQGPEFLTYFNYEAQPDKSGLPSDRFSAERPEGSISTLTIQRTEQRDSAMYRCASSDGDTQYFGPGTRLTVL.